This TCR beta chain is drawn from a study of blood T cell repertoires in COVID-19. Overall study context: Both acute and convalescent COVID-19 samples were obtained from the United States, Italy and Spain. PBMCs, B-cell-depleted T cells, or T cells provided the cDNA or gDNA that made up the material.

In the source study's methods: Reference gene primer amplification gave estimated nucleated cell counts. Data came from immunoSEQ multiplex PCR; TCRdb stores just in-frame clones and leaves some out. That table supplies the V and J calls and clone size; D and trimming were determined from the DNA. The top ten hold 27% of the sample, which has 65,000 to 80,000 clones, around 86% seen once. V gave up 6 bases and J gave up 13 bases, with 19 bases separating them. Germline loops: CDR1 MGHRA, CDR2 YSYEKL. This CDR3 spans 13 amino acids. This TCR came from a human donor in a cohort sampled during active COVID-19. The gene calls are TRBV4-1 and TRBJ2-1; possibly TRBD2 for D (6 bases). The sequencing input was peripheral blood. The CDR3 sequence is CASSPSENMFQFF. CDR3 nucleotide sequence: TGCGCCAGCAGTCCTAGCGAGAATATGTTCCAGTTCTTC.